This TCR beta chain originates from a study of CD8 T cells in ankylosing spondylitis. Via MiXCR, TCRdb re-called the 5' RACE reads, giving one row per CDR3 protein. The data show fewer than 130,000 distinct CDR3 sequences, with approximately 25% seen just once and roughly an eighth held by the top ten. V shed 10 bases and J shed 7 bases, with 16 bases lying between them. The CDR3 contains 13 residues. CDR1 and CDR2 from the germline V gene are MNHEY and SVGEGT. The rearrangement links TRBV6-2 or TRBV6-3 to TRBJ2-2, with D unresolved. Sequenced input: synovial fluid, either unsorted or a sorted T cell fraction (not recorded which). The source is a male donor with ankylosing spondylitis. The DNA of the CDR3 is TGTGCCACAAGCACAGTATTTGGCGGGGAGCTGTTTTTT. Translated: CATSTVFGGELFF.